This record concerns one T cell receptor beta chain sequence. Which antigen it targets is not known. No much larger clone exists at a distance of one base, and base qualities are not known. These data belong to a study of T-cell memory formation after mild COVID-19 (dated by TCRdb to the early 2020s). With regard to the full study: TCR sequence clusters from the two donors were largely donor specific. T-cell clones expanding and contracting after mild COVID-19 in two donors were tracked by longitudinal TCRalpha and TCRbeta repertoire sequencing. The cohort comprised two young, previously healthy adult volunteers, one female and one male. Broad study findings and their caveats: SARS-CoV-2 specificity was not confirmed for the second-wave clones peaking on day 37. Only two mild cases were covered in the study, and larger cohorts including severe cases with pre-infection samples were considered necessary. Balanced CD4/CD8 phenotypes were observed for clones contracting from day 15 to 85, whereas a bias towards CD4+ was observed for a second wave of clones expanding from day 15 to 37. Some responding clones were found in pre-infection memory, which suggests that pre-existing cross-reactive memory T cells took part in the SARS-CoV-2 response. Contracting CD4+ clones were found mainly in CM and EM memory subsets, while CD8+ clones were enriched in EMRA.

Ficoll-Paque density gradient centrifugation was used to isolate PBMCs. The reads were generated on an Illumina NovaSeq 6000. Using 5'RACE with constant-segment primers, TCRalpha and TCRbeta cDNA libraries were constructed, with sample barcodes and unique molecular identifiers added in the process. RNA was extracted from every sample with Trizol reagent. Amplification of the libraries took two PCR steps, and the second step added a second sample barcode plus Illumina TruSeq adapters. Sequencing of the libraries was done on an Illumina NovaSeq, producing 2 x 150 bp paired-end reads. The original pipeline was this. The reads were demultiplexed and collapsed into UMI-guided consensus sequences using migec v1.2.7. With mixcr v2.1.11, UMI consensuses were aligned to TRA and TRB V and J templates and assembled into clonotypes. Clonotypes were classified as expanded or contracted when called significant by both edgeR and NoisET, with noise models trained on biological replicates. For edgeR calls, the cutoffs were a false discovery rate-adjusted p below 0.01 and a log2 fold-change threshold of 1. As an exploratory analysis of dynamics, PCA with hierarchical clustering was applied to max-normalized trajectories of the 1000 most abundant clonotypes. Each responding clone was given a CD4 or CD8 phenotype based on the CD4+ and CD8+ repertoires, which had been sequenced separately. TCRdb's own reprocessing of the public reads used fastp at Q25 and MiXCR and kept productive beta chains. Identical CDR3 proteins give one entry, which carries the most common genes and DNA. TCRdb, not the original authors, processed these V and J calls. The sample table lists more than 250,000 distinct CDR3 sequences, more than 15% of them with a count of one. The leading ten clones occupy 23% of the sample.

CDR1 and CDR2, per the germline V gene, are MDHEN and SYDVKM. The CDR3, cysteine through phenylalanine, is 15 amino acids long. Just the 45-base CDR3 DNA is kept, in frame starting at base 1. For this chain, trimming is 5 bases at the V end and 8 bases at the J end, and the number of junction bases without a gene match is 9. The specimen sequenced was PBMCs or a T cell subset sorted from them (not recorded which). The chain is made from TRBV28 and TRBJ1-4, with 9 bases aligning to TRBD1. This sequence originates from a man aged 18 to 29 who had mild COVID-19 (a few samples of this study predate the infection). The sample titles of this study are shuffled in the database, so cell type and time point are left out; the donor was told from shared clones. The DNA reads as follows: TGTGCCAGCAGTCCCCCGGGACAGGGAGGAGAAAAACTGTTTTTT. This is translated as CASSPPGQGGEKLFF.